The 26 T cell receptor beta chains below were found in one sample sequenced in a study of blood T cell repertoires in COVID-19. The protocol was immunoSEQ multiplex PCR, while the TCRdb copy is restricted to in-frame clones and leaves out a portion. This sample has hundreds of thousands of clones; approximately 89% occur once, and the top ten carry about 2%. Sequencing was performed on peripheral blood. The receptors were sampled from a woman aged 55-70 years with COVID-19, enrolled during active disease.

This clone was seen just once. The CDR3 loop reads CASSPLGQGTYEQYF. The DNA of the CDR3 is TGTGCCAGCTCACCACTGGGTCAGGGGACCTACGAGCAGTACTTC. The genes are TRBV18 and TRBJ2-7; D possibly corresponds to TRBD1 (6 bases). V lost 1 base, J lost 2 bases, and 12 bases lay in between. The germline V gene has CDR1 KGHSH and CDR2 LQKENI. This CDR3 region has 15 residues.

The rearrangement joins TRBV5-1 to TRBJ1-2; a weak D match, TRBD1 (6 bases). The germline CDR1 and CDR2 sequences are SGHRS and YFSETQ. The CDR3 covers 15 residues. Trimming shortened V by 1 base and J by 3 bases, and 13 bases separated the two germline ends. The CDR3 protein is CASSLYRGADYGYTF. CDR3 sequence (DNA): TGCGCCAGCAGCTTGTATCGGGGGGCGGACTATGGCTACACCTTC.

The chain is built from TRBV2 and TRBJ1-1; TRBD1 aligns across 7 bases. J was trimmed by 0 bases and V by 4 bases; bases with no gene match: 8. This CDR3 contains 16 residues. Germline V CDR1 and CDR2: SNHLY, FYNNEI. CDR3 amino acids: CASSGRQGRMNTEAFF. The CDR3 DNA reads TGTGCCAGCAGTGGGAGACAGGGACGCATGAACACTGAAGCTTTCTTT.

This chain joins TRBV27 and TRBJ2-3; 8 bases are shared with TRBD2. The V gene end was trimmed by 2 bases and the J gene end by 0 bases; junction bases not matched to a gene: 4. The CDR3 has 16 residues. Per germline, CDR1 MNHEY and CDR2 SMNVEV (reference sequence). CDR3 residues: CASSLGGGRSTDTQYF. The CDR3 DNA reads TGTGCCAGCAGTTTAGGCGGGGGGAGAAGCACAGATACGCAGTATTTT.

This clone was seen a few times. The rearrangement links TRBV28 to TRBJ2-7; possibly TRBD1 for D (6 bases). Deletions cut 5 bases from V and 0 bases from J, with 11 bases between. This CDR3 comprises 14 residues. The germline CDR1 and CDR2 sequences are MDHEN and SYDVKM. DNA of the CDR3: TGTGCCAGCAGTATACAGGGTGGCTCCTACGAGCAGTACTTC. Its protein is CASSIQGGSYEQYF. Filled out from reference TRBV28 and TRBJ2-7, the complete variable domain reads DVKVTQSSRYLVKRTGEKVFLECVQDMDHENMFWYRQDPGLGLRLIYFSYDVKMKEKGDIPEGYSVSREKKERFSLILESASTNQTSMYLCASSIQGGSYEQYFGPGTRLTVT.

The chain employs TRBV18 and TRBJ2-7, with D maybe TRBD1 (5 bases). The CDR3 extends over 15 amino acids. Looked up from germline, CDR1 is KGHSH and CDR2 is LQKENI. V was clipped by 6 bases and J by 0 bases, with 15 bases between them. DNA of the CDR3: TGTGCCAGCTCCCTTTCAGGACAAGGCTCCTACGAGCAGTACTTC. Its protein product is CASSLSGQGSYEQYF.

The chain uses TRBV28 and TRBJ2-7; maybe TRBD2 (7 bases). V was clipped by 4 bases and J by 5 bases, with 12 bases between them. In germline, CDR1 is MDHEN, CDR2 SYDVKM. The CDR3 is 13 residues long. Here the CDR3 DNA reads TGTGCCAGCAGTTCGGGGGGACACGACGAGCAGTACTTC. Residues: CASSSGGHDEQYF.

J is TRBJ2-5 and V is TRBV24-1; unclear D gene. The CDR3 runs to 14 residues. V was cut by 4 bases and J by 6 bases, with 14 bases left in between. Germline V gives CDR1 KGHDR, CDR2 SFDVKD. In DNA form, the CDR3 reads TGTGCCACCAGTGACCCCACGCAGGTGAAGACCCAGTACTTC. Its translation is CATSDPTQVKTQYF.

This clone was observed a single time. The V gene is TRBV7-9, the J gene TRBJ1-5; a weak D match, TRBD1 (6 bases). CDR1 is SEHNR, CDR2 FQNEAQ, per germline (reference sequence). This CDR3 region has 14 residues. V lost 5 bases, J lost 8 bases, and 16 bases lay in between. As DNA, the CDR3 is TGTGCCAGCAGCCCCGGACAGACCCTGGAGCCCCAGCATTTT. Translating it yields CASSPGQTLEPQHF.

The chain employs TRBV5-4 and TRBJ2-2; perhaps TRBD2 as D (5 bases). CDR1 and CDR2 from the germline V gene are SGHNT and YYREEE (reference sequence). This CDR3 is built from 13 residues. Trimming took 4 bases from V and 4 from J, leaving 8 bases between them. CDR3 in amino acids: CASSRGLTGELFF. CDR3 in DNA: TGTGCCAGCAGCCGAGGGCTCACCGGGGAGCTGTTTTTT.

This chain joins TRBV4-1 and TRBJ2-1; 7 nucleotides line up with TRBD1. Germline lookup yields CDR1 MGHRA and CDR2 YSYEKL. With V trimmed by 1 base and J by 4 bases, 1 base remained unmatched. The CDR3 loop spans 14 amino acids. CDR3 in amino acids: CASSQVQGYNEQFF. The CDR3 DNA sequence: TGCGCCAGCAGCCAAGTACAGGGGTACAATGAGCAGTTCTTC.

Concerning this clone itself: This sample includes further DNA sequences coding for the same CDR3. The rearrangement uses TRBV6-5 and TRBJ1-2, with a possible D match to TRBD1 (5 bases). Germline loops: CDR1 MNHEY, CDR2 SVGAGI. The length of the CDR3 is 12 residues. V lost 2 bases and J lost 8, with 9 bases in between. The CDR3 protein is CASSYRGYGYTF. The CDR3 DNA sequence: TGTGCCAGCAGTTACAGGGGCTACGGCTACACCTTC.

The chain employs TRBV19 and TRBJ1-4; the match to TRBD1 covers 7 bases. There are 16 residues in the CDR3. Losses at the gene ends were 4 bases for V and 6 bases for J; bases not matched to a gene: 11. The germline CDR1 and CDR2 sequences are LNHDA and SQIVND (reference sequence). CDR3 region: CASSSHRQGEDEKLFF. The CDR3 DNA reads TGTGCCAGTAGTAGCCACCGACAGGGTGAGGATGAAAAACTGTTTTTT.

The rearrangement links TRBV5-1 to TRBJ1-2; D not resolved. The CDR3 sequence is 13 residues long. Trimming cost V 0 bases and J 2 bases, with 5 bases left between them. Germline assignment: CDR1 SGHRS and CDR2 YFSETQ. CDR3 amino acids: CASSLVQNYGYTF. CDR3 nucleotides: TGCGCCAGCAGCTTGGTACAGAACTATGGCTACACCTTC.

The chain recombines TRBV7-9 with TRBJ1-4; the D is unclear. In germline, CDR1 is SEHNR, CDR2 FQNEAQ (reference sequence). This CDR3 region has 12 residues. The ends were cut back, 1 base at V and 8 bases at J, with 5 bases in the middle. CDR3 loop: CASSLGEEKLFF. The CDR3 nucleotides are TGTGCCAGCAGCTTAGGGGAGGAAAAACTGTTTTTT.

This clone showed up just a few times. The chain is built from TRBV27 and TRBJ1-1; possibly TRBD1 for D (6 bases). From germline, CDR1 is MNHEY and CDR2 SMNVEV (reference sequence). The CDR3 loop spans 15 amino acids. V was pared by 4 bases and J by 2 bases, with 14 bases between. CDR3 DNA sequence: TGTGCCAGCAGTTACTCAGGACAGTTCAACACTGAAGCTTTCTTT. Translation gives CASSYSGQFNTEAFF.

The chain combines TRBV6-5 with TRBJ1-6, with a possible D match to TRBD1 (5 bases). Per the germline V gene, CDR1 is MNHEY and CDR2 is SVGAGI. The V end lost 8 bases, the J end lost 0 bases, and 11 bases lay between the germline ends. There are 15 residues in the CDR3. The DNA for the CDR3 is TGTGCCAGCGAACGGGGGAGCTCCTATAATTCACCCCTCCACTTT. It specifies CASERGSSYNSPLHF.

This clone showed up just once. V usage is TRBV11-2 and J usage is TRBJ1-2; 9 positions match TRBD1. The V and J ends lost 5 bases and 4 bases, in that order; junction bases with no gene match: 11. Germline V CDR1 and CDR2: SGHAT, FQNNGV. There are 16 residues in the CDR3. CDR3 loop: CASSRDRERGGYGYTF. The CDR3 coding sequence is TGTGCCAGCAGCCGGGACAGGGAGAGAGGGGGCTATGGCTACACCTTC. Full variable domain (rest looked up from reference TRBV11-2 and TRBJ1-2): EAGVAQSPRYKIIEKRQSVAFWCNPISGHATLYWYQQILGQGPKLLIQFQNNGVVDDSQLPKDRFSAERLKGVDSTLKIQPAKLEDSAVYLCASSRDRERGGYGYTFGSGTRLTVV.

The V call is TRBV9, the J call TRBJ2-2, with D possibly TRBD1 on 7 matching bases. CDR1 SGDLS and CDR2 YYNGEE come from the germline V gene. The CDR3 covers 16 residues. Trimming removed 4 bases at V and 6 bases at J, with 19 bases between. CDR3 DNA: TGTGCCAGCAGCCCAGGGGGGACTGCCCCCTCCGGGGAGCTGTTTTTT. The encoded protein is CASSPGGTAPSGELFF. Filled out from reference TRBV9 and TRBJ2-2, the complete variable domain reads DSGVTQTPKHLITATGQRVTLRCSPRSGDLSVYWYQQSLDQGLQFLIQYYNGEERAKGNILERFSAQQFPDLHSELNLSSLELGDSALYFCASSPGGTAPSGELFFGEGSRLTVL.

The table lists this clone with a count of one. The genes are TRBV11-2 and TRBJ2-7; weak D call: TRBD1 (6 bases). Trimming stripped 8 bases from V and 7 bases from J, with 15 bases between. Germline CDR1 reads SGHAT; CDR2 reads FQNNGV. The CDR3 runs to 12 residues. In DNA, the CDR3 is TGTGCCAGCGACCACCAGGGGCTGGAGCAGTACTTC. It is translated as CASDHQGLEQYF.

The gene calls are TRBV5-1 and TRBJ2-7; 8 bases line up with TRBD1. Per the germline V gene, CDR1 is SGHRS and CDR2 is YFSETQ. J lost 10 bases, V lost 2 bases, and 8 bases had no gene match. The CDR3 runs 13 residues. CDR3 in DNA: TGCGCCAGCAGCTTACCGGGACAGGCGTTCCAGTACTTC. It encodes CASSLPGQAFQYF.

The chain couples TRBV19 to TRBJ2-2, with TRBD1 matching 9 bases. This CDR3 is 13 amino acids long. J lost 6 bases, V lost 10 bases, and 6 bases had no gene match. In germline, CDR1 is LNHDA, CDR2 SQIVND (reference sequence). The CDR3 loop reads CATRDRDPGELFF. CDR3 DNA sequence: TGTGCCACCCGGGACAGGGACCCCGGGGAGCTGTTTTTT.

The rearrangement uses TRBV2 and TRBJ2-2; the match to TRBD1 covers 7 bases. Germline CDR1 reads SNHLY; CDR2 reads FYNNEI. With 8 bases clipped from V and 5 bases from J, the junction kept 11 bases outside the gene matches. This CDR3 has 15 amino acids. The CDR3 DNA follows: TGTGCCAGCGGATCGACAGGGATTAAAACCGGGGAGCTGTTTTTT. It is translated as CASGSTGIKTGELFF.

The chain uses TRBV6-5 and TRBJ1-2, with D perhaps matching TRBD1 (5 bases). There are 14 residues in the CDR3. Looked up from germline, CDR1 is MNHEY and CDR2 is SVGAGI. The V end lost 2 bases, the J end lost 5 bases, and 12 bases lay between the germline ends. For the CDR3, the DNA is TGTGCCAGCAGTTACAGGGAGGGGAGGTATGGCTACACCTTC. Translating gives CASSYREGRYGYTF.

J is TRBJ2-2 and V is TRBV6-2 or TRBV6-3, with 11 nucleotides matching TRBD2. V was clipped by 2 bases and J by 7 bases; unmatched bases: 6. The CDR3 is 16 residues long. CDR1 and CDR2 (germline): MNHEY, SVGEGT. The CDR3 region has the DNA TGTGCCAGCAGTTACAATAGCGGGGGGGCCGGCGGGGAGCTGTTTTTT. This translates into CASSYNSGGAGGELFF.

This clone was found a few times. The chain links TRBV5-1 to TRBJ2-7; D may be TRBD2 (6 bases). Germline lookup yields CDR1 SGHRS and CDR2 YFSETQ. With 5 bases removed from V and 2 bases from J, the gap between germline ends came to 17 bases. The CDR3 is made up of 15 amino acids. CDR3 nucleotides: TGCGCCAGCAGTCGTGACGGGACTGGAGCCTACGAGCAGTACTTC. This sequence encodes CASSRDGTGAYEQYF.